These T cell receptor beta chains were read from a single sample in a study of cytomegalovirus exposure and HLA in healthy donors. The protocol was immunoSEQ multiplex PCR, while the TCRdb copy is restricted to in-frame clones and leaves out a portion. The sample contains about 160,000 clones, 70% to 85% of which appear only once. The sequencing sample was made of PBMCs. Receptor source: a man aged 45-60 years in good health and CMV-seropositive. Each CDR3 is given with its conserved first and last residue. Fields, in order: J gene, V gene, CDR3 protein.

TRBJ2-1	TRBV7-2	CASSLAGGPSRANEQFF
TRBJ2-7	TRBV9	CASSEEDRGAHEQYF
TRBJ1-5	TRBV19	CASRKTSDSYQPQHF
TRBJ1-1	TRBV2	CASSSSRQGGTEAFF
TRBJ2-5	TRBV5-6	CASSFGGAGETQYF
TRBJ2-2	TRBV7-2	CASSLRGQALTGELFF
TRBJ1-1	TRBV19	CASSSPRGVGTEAFF
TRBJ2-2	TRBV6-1	CASSGYIPNRELFF
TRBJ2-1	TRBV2	CASSSGQGPYNEQFF
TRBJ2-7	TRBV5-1	CASSLGPSGASSYEQYF
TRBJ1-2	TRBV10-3	CAISGQVYGYTF
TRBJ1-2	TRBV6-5	CASRRGGALGYTF
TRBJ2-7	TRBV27	CASSLGPGTHEQYF
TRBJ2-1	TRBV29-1	CSITSGGAYNEQFF
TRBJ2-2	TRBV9	CASSVVAGNTGELFF
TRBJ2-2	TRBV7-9	CASSWYRGGDTGELFF
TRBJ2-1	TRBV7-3	CASSLTAGPHNEQFF
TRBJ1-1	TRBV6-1	CASSEALFQDTEAFF
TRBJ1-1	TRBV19	CASSQDRGRTEAFF
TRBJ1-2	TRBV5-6	CASSSTGTGNYGYTF
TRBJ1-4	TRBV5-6	CASSLIGQGDEKLFF
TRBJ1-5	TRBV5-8	CASSLGWTDSNQPQHF
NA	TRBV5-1	CASSLSAGGPQSEQYF
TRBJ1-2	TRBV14	CASSQDSHRRSYGYTF
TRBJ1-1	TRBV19	CASSMEVIWNTEAFF
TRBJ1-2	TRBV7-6	CASSLSTGHGYTF
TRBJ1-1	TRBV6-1	CASLERGNTEAFF
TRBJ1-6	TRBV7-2	CASSARRGNSPLHF
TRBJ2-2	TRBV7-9	CASSLVGHNTGELFF
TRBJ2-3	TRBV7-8	CASSSLSSLSTDTQYF
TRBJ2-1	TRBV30	CAWSGSHNEQFF
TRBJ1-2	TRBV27	CASSFRQGSGYTF
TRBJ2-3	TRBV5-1	CASSLERSSTDTQYF
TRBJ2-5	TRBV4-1	CASSQEPGLGQETQYF
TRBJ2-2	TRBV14	CASSQCRLAWVSSGTGELFF
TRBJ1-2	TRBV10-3	CAIRTDRDYGYTF
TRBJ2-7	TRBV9	CASSASERGSYEQYF
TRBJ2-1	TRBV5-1	CASSYLGRDNEQFF
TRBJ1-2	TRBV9	CASSDRDLAGGYTF
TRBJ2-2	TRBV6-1	CASRRDSMNTGELFF
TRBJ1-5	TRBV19	CASRVEDQPQHF
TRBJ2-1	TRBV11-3	CASSLDLAGSYNEQFF
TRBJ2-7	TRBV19	CASSRGLSSYEQYF
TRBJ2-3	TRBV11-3	CASSLEGLAGSSTDTQYF
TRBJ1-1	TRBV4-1	CASSQDVGGPLIEAFF
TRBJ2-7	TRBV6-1	CASSEGLAGTYEQYF
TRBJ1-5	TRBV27	CASSLGTGQNQPQHF
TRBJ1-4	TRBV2	CAIRGARHEKLFF
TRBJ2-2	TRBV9	CASSVGLAGGNTGELFF
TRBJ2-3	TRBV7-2	CASSSWTDSSTDTQYF
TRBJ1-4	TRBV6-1	CASSEDGVGFLNEKLFF
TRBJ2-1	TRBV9	CASSVVELAGSSSYNEQFF
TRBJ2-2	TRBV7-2	CASSRQGRFTGELFF
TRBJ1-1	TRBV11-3	CASRLAGAGNTEAFF